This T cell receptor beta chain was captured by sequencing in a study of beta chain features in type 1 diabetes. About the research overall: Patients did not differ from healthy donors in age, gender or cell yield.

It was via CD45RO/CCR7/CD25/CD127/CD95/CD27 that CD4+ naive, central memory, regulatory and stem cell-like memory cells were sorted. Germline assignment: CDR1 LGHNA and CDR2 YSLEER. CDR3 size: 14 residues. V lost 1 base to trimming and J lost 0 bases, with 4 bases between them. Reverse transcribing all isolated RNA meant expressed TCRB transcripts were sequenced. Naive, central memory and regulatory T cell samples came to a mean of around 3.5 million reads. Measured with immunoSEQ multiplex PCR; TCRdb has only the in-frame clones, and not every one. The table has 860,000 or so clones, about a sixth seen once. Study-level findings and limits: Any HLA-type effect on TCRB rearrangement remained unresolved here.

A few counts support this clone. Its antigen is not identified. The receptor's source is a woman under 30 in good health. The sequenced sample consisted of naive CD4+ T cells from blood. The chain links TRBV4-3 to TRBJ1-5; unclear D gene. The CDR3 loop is CASSQGYSNQPQHF. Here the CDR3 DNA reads TGCGCCAGCAGCCAAGGGTATAGCAATCAGCCCCAGCATTTT.